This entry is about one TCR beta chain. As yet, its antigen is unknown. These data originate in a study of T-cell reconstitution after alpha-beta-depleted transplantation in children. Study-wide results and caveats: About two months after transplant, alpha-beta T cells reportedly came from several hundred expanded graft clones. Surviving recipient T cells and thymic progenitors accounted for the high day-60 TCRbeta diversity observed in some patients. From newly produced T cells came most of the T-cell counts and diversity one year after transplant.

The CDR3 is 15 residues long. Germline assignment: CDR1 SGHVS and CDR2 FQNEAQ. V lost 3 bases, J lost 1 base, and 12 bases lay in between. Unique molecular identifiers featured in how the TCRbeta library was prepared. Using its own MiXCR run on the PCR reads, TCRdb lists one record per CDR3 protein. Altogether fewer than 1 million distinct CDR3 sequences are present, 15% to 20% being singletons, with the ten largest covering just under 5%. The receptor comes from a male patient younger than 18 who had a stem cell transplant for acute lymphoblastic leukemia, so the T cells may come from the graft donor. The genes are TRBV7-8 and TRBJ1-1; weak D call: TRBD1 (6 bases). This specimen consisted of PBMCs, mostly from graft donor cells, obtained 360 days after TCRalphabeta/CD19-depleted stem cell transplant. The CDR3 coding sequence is TGTGCCAGCAGCTTGGACAGCAGACAGAACACTGAAGCTTTCTTT. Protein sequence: CASSLDSRQNTEAFF.